The sequence of this TCR beta chain was determined in a study of shared clonotypes between healthy human individuals (TCRdb year 2020). For the study in its entirety: Two women and a few men aged 18 to 49 years were included in the cohort. Leukapheresis yielded between about 0.8 and 9.5 billion PBMCs per donor. Libraries were prepared and TCR repertoires were sequenced by different laboratories using diverse techniques, in order to increase sequencing depth and limit assay-specific biases. The study deeply sequenced blood TCR repertoires of five healthy adults to estimate repertoire size and the extent of clonotype sharing between individuals. Per donor, three plates each were used for CD4 naive and CD4 memory, two for CD8 naive, and one for CD8 memory.

As regards this clone: Its antigen has not been determined. There are no base qualities to consult, and no much larger clone falls within one base.

Summary of the overall study and its limitations: Based on pairwise subsampling, the degree of clonotype sharing among donors was expected to be affected by sequencing depth. Sharing across several donors was observed for 4.5% to 6.5% of naive CD4, less than 4% of naive CD8, around 2.5% of memory CD4, and about 0.4% of memory CD8 clonotypes. Compared with non-shared clonotypes, the clonotypes found in all four sorted-subset donors had higher generation probabilities. Sampling was restricted to blood, and TCR repertoires in tissues likely differ from the TCR repertoires found in blood. Because the study included a small number of donors, the genetic and exposure-history diversity represented was limited. Incomplete sequencing was indicated by rarefaction of sorted-subset datasets, despite the large sequencing depth. Larger estimated clonotype richness was generally found for naive subsets than for memory subsets.

The donors were healthy, HIV-negative adults who had no recently reported acute infections or vaccinations. Every donor was a Caucasian adult residing in Nashville, Tennessee, USA. Magnetic negative selection was used to enrich CD4+ T cells, after which naive cells were positively selected on CD45RA and the negative fraction became the memory subset. Blood was collected by leukapheresis, and PBMCs were isolated by Ficoll-Histopaque density gradient centrifugation and then cryopreserved in liquid nitrogen vapor phase. Analytical flow cytometry was used to check the purity and quantity of every magnetically sorted T cell population. Genomic DNA was isolated from each sorted fraction and quantified by UV absorbance on a Nanodrop 2000c. Using the deep immunoSEQ assay, multiplex PCR amplified TCR CDR3 regions from genomic DNA. Extracted genomic DNA from each cell subset was distributed evenly across all wells of several immunoSEQ 96-well plates, and each plate was treated as a replicate. For sorted subsets, around 0.2 ug of genomic DNA, equivalent to some 30,000 T cell genomes, went into each replicate PCR. The purified libraries were quantified using a Qubit 3.0 fluorometer, sized with a Bioanalyzer 2100, and then quantified again using the KAPA Library Quantification kit. Each immunoSEQ 96-well plate was sequenced on its own single-read 150-cycle Illumina NextSeq 550 flow cell. As for how the authors treated the data: The immunoSEQ output contained only junctional sequences without quality scores, so filtering could not match that applied to full-length reads. Sequences were annotated with PyIR, a Python wrapper for IgBLAST v1.9, and V/J genes and CDR3 were assigned using IMGT germline references. Reads were filtered out if the reads had weak V/J assignments (E-value above 1e-6), no CDR3, stop codons, out-of-frame junctions, or ambiguous translated residues. V3J clonotypes were defined by identical inferred V gene, J gene, and CDR3 amino acid sequence. The percentage overlap between two repertoires was calculated by dividing the number of shared unique clonotypes by the size of the smaller repertoire. RTK rarefaction, the Chao1 estimator, and Recon v2.1 estimates of unobserved clonotypes were used to assess repertoire richness. Generation probabilities were computed with OLGA for all TCRbeta clonotypes obtained by the gDNA method from four donors. TCRdb holds this immuneACCESS table with in-frame rearrangements only. Some clones are missing; in checked studies, unresolved V genes explain under half, and the rest has no known cause. The DNA gave D and trimming, while V, J and clone size come from that table. This sample holds roughly 1,100,000 clones; approximately 76% were observed only once. Approximately 1.5% of the sample is taken by the ten largest.

Relative to germline, V is 3 bases shorter and J is 4 bases shorter, with 7 bases between their ends. The CDR3 has 13 amino acids, counting the end cysteine and phenylalanine. The only DNA kept is the CDR3, 39 bases in frame from the first base. CDR1 and CDR2 are read off the germline V gene (reference sequence) as LNHDA and SQIVND. Recombination joined TRBV19 with TRBJ2-1; the D gene cannot be named for sure. The TCR originated in a man aged 18-30 years in good health. The sequenced material came from memory CD4+ T cells sorted from blood. The cell subset or site label on this specimen signifies: CD45RA-negative fraction. In nucleotides, the sequence is TGTGCCAGTAGTATGGCCAGTTACAATGAGCAGTTCTTC. It translates to CASSMASYNEQFF.